A selection of T cell receptor beta chains follows, all from one sample in a study of OX40 agonist ivuxolimab in advanced cancers. Assay: immunoSEQ multiplex PCR; the TCRdb copy retains only in-frame clones and omits some. Found here are 99,000 or so clones, over 75% of them singletons; the top ten hold roughly 0.31%. Sequences were derived from CD4+ or CD8+ T cells sorted from blood, sampled in a trial of the OX40 agonist ivuxolimab. These receptors came from an adult with an advanced solid tumor such as melanoma, head and neck, liver or kidney cancer. Each CDR3 is given with its conserved first and last residue. Fields, in order: clone size, CDR3 length, J gene, V gene, D gene, CDR3 DNA, CDR3 protein. D genes are given only for firm matches. The size entry is marked missing in some rows and otherwise reads once, few, many or a size class.

NA 14 TRBJ2-5 TRBV6-5 NA TGTGCCAGCAGTTACTCTGACAGGTGGGAGACCCAGTACTTC CASSYSDRWETQYF
NA 16 TRBJ2-1 TRBV19 NA TGTGCCAGTAGTCGGGCAGGGGGGACTAACTCTAATGAGCAGTTCTTC CASSRAGGTNSNEQFF
NA 15 TRBJ1-2 TRBV5-3 TRBD1 TGTGCCAGCAGCCATCCAGGGGGCTCGGACTATGGCTACACCTTC CASSHPGGSDYGYTF
NA 14 TRBJ2-5 TRBV7-6 NA TGTGCCAGCAGCTTAGTACAGGGAGAAGAGACCCAGTACTTC CASSLVQGEETQYF
NA 16 TRBJ2-5 TRBV9 TRBD1 TGTGCCAGCAGCGTAGAAGGACAGGCCGTCGGAGGGACCCAGTACTTC CASSVEGQAVGGTQYF
NA 14 TRBJ2-1 TRBV30 TRBD2 TGTGCCTGGATGAGACTAGCGGGAGGTGGTGAGCAGTTCTTC CAWMRLAGGGEQFF
once 14 TRBJ2-5 TRBV29-1 TRBD2 TGCAGCGTTAGTGGGGGGAGGGCCCTAGAGACCCAGTACTTC CSVSGGRALETQYF
once 15 TRBJ1-6 TRBV11-2 NA TGTGCCAGCAGCCCCCGAGGGAGGGGGAATTCACCCCTCCACTTT CASSPRGRGNSPLHF
NA 18 TRBJ2-3 TRBV10-3 TRBD2 TGTGCCATCAGACCGGGACTAGCGGGAGGGAAAAGCACAGATACGCAGTATTTT CAIRPGLAGGKSTDTQYF
NA 16 TRBJ2-7 TRBV6-5 NA TGTGCCAGCAGTTACTCGCATTGGACCAGGACCTACGAGCAGTACTTC CASSYSHWTRTYEQYF
NA 11 TRBJ1-1 TRBV20-1 NA TGCAGTGCTAAGGGGACCCCTGAAGCTTTCTTT CSAKGTPEAFF
NA 17 TRBJ2-3 TRBV2 TRBD1 TGTGCCAGCAGTGGGCATCCGGGACAGAGTAGCACAGATACGCAGTATTTT CASSGHPGQSSTDTQYF
NA 15 TRBJ1-4 TRBV28 NA TGTGCCAGCAGTTTCCTGACGAACGGTAATGAAAAACTGTTTTTT CASSFLTNGNEKLFF
NA 15 TRBJ2-1 TRBV4-2 NA TGTGCCAGCAGCCAAGGACTAGGCTCCTACAATGAGCAGTTCTTC CASSQGLGSYNEQFF
NA 13 TRBJ1-6 TRBV6-1 NA TGTGCCAGCAGCGAGGGGTCTGCTTCACCCCTCCACTTT CASSEGSASPLHF
NA 14 TRBJ2-5 TRBV19 NA TGTGCCAGTAGTAGTACGTCGCTAGCAAGGACCCAGTACTTC CASSSTSLARTQYF
NA 17 TRBJ2-5 TRBV4-1 TRBD1 TGCGCCAGCAGCCAAGAGACAGGGGGTCTGGTCAGAGAGACCCAGTACTTC CASSQETGGLVRETQYF
NA 16 TRBJ2-5 TRBV7-2 NA TGTGCCAGCAGAAAGAGTGGCAGGGTGGATGGGGAGACCCAGTACTTC CASRKSGRVDGETQYF
NA 15 TRBJ2-5 TRBV5-6 TRBD1 TGTGCCAGCAGCTCCCCGACAGGGTACCAAGAGACCCAGTACTTC CASSSPTGYQETQYF
NA 16 TRBJ2-5 TRBV4-3 NA TGCGCCAGCAGCCAAGATGTACTTGGAGGCCAGGAGACCCAGTACTTC CASSQDVLGGQETQYF
NA 14 TRBJ1-5 TRBV28 TRBD1 TGTGCCAGCAGTTTAGGGCAGGGGGGCCAGCCCCAGCATTTT CASSLGQGGQPQHF
NA 14 TRBJ2-5 TRBV6-6 NA TGTGCCAGCAGTTACAACGGGGAGGAAGAGACCCAGTACTTC CASSYNGEEETQYF
NA 17 TRBJ2-3 TRBV5-1 TRBD2 TGCGCCAGCAGCTTGGGACTAGCGGGAGGGAACACAGATACGCAGTATTTT CASSLGLAGGNTDTQYF
NA 15 TRBJ2-1 TRBV7-3 TRBD2 TGTGCCAGCAGCCCAACTAGCGGGATGGGGAATGAGCAGTTCTTC CASSPTSGMGNEQFF
NA 12 TRBJ2-7 TRBV18 NA TGTGCCAGCTCACAAAGGGACAACGAGCAGTACTTC CASSQRDNEQYF
NA 13 TRBJ1-5 TRBV19 NA TGTGCCAGTAGTATGTACGTTCGGCAGCCCCAGCATTTT CASSMYVRQPQHF
NA 11 TRBJ2-7 TRBV7-9 NA TGTGCCAGCAGCTTGTCATACGAGCAGTACTTC CASSLSYEQYF
once 16 TRBJ2-7 TRBV5-4 TRBD1 TGTGCCAGCAGCCTAGACCCGGGACAGGGTTTCTACGAGCAGTACTTC CASSLDPGQGFYEQYF
NA 14 TRBJ1-2 TRBV30 NA TGTGCCTGGAATAGAGACTCCAGTTGGGGAGGCTACACCTTC CAWNRDSSWGGYTF
NA 14 TRBJ2-2 TRBV5-4 NA TGTGCCAGCAGCTTGCCGGGCGTTTCCGGGGAGCTGTTTTTT CASSLPGVSGELFF
NA 13 TRBJ1-3 TRBV14 NA TGTGCCAGCAGCAGGACAGTAGGAAACACCATATATTTT CASSRTVGNTIYF
NA 15 TRBJ2-2 TRBV7-6 TRBD1 TGTGCCAGCAGCTACCGGGACAGGGGCGACGGGGAGCTGTTTTTT CASSYRDRGDGELFF
NA 14 TRBJ2-4 TRBV7-2 NA TGTGCCAGCAGCACCGGGACGCTCAAAAACATTCAGTACTTC CASSTGTLKNIQYF
NA 15 TRBJ1-1 TRBV9 TRBD1 TGTGCCAGCAGCGGCCAGGGGGCGCTTAACACTGAAGCTTTCTTT CASSGQGALNTEAFF
NA 13 TRBJ1-2 TRBV6-6 NA TGTGCCAGCAGTTACCGGGAGCCCTATGGCTACACCTTC CASSYREPYGYTF
NA 14 TRBJ1-3 TRBV9 NA TGTGCCAGCAGCGTAGCCGGCACGGGAAACACCATATATTTT CASSVAGTGNTIYF
NA 13 TRBJ2-3 TRBV5-6 NA TGTGCCAGCAGCTTGGTAAGGGGTGGTACGCAGTATTTT CASSLVRGGTQYF
NA 16 TRBJ2-1 TRBV21-1 NA TGTGCCACCCCTGTGGGCCCGTCCCTCTCCTACAATGAGCAGTTCTTC CATPVGPSLSYNEQFF
NA 16 TRBJ2-7 TRBV7-9 TRBD2 TGTGCCAGCAGCTCCTACCTGACTAGCGGGAAGTACGAGCAGTACTTC CASSSYLTSGKYEQYF
NA 14 TRBJ1-2 TRBV9 NA TGTGCCAGCAGCGGCGACAGTGCTAACTATGGCTACACCTTC CASSGDSANYGYTF
NA 15 TRBJ2-7 TRBV6-6 NA TGTGCCAGCAGTTCCCCCCGGGCGGGGTCCTACGAGCAGTACTTC CASSSPRAGSYEQYF
NA 18 TRBJ1-4 TRBV15 NA TGTGCCACCAGCAGAGGGGTGAGCAGGGTGGTGGCTAATGAAAAACTGTTTTTT CATSRGVSRVVANEKLFF
NA 12 TRBJ2-7 TRBV30 NA TGTGCCTGGAGTGGAGGGACCCCGCCTCGTTACTTC CAWSGGTPPRYF
NA 13 TRBJ2-5 TRBV2 NA TGTGCCAGCGGGTTGGGGGGCCTGGAGACCCAGTACTTC CASGLGGLETQYF
NA 13 TRBJ1-1 TRBV28 NA TGTGCCAGCAGTCCTCCCCAGTGGTCTGAAGCTTTCTTT CASSPPQWSEAFF
NA 11 TRBJ2-3 TRBV2 NA TGTGCCAGCAGAGTAACAGATACGCAGTATTTT CASRVTDTQYF
once 15 TRBJ2-1 TRBV19 TRBD2 TGTGCCAGTAGGACTAGCGGGAGATCCTACAATGAGCAGTTCTTC CASRTSGRSYNEQFF
NA 14 TRBJ2-5 TRBV6-6 TRBD2 TGTGCCAGCAGTTATAGCGGGAGAGATGAGACCCAGTACTTC CASSYSGRDETQYF
NA 15 TRBJ2-3 TRBV5-1 NA TGCGCCAGCAGCTTGTCCGTAGGGATGGCAGATACGCAGTATTTT CASSLSVGMADTQYF
NA 17 TRBJ2-5 TRBV10-3 NA TGTGCCATCAGTGAGTCGGTCGGGGCGAATTTACAAGAGACCCAGTACTTC CAISESVGANLQETQYF
NA 14 TRBJ2-7 TRBV5-5 NA TGTGCCAGCATCCCGACAGGCGGATCCTACGAGCAGTACTTC CASIPTGGSYEQYF
NA 15 TRBJ2-1 TRBV19 TRBD2 TGTGCCAGTAGTATTGCTAGCGGGGGTAATAATGAGCAGTTCTTC CASSIASGGNNEQFF
few 15 TRBJ2-7 TRBV2 TRBD2 TGTGCCAGCAGTGGGCGACTAGCGGGAGTTGGTGAGCAGTACTTC CASSGRLAGVGEQYF
NA 14 TRBJ2-4 TRBV2 TRBD1 TGTGCCAGCAATACTAACAGGGGCGGAAACATTCAGTACTTC CASNTNRGGNIQYF
NA 16 TRBJ2-5 TRBV10-2 TRBD1 TGCGCCAGCAAGGTTGGGACAGTTGGGCACCAAGAGACCCAGTACTTC CASKVGTVGHQETQYF